This T cell receptor beta chain was sequenced during a study of blood T cell repertoires in COVID-19. In the study overall: PBMCs, B-cell-depleted T cells, or T cells provided the cDNA or gDNA that made up the material.

CDR3 length: 15 amino acids. Trimming cost V 4 bases and J 0 bases, with 12 bases left between them. Germline-derived CDR1 and CDR2 are SEHNR and FQNEAQ (reference sequence). In the original workflow: Reference gene primers were amplified, and this amplification served to estimate nucleated cell counts. The method was immunoSEQ multiplex PCR; TCRdb's version includes in-frame clones alone and lacks a portion of them. D and trimming come from the DNA, and the V and J calls and clone size come from that table. The data show 170,000 or so clones, with 65% to 85% seen just once and about 7% held by the top ten. A Seattle source enrolled patients during active infection and followed them longitudinally.

The genes are TRBV7-9 and TRBJ2-5, with D possibly matching TRBD2 (5 bases). The clonotype originates from a woman in her forties with COVID-19, enrolled during active disease. What was sequenced was peripheral blood. The CDR3 nucleotides are TGTGCCAGCAGCTCTTACCCGGGGTACCAAGAGACCCAGTACTTC. This encodes CASSSYPGYQETQYF.